The 9 T cell receptor beta chains below all came from one sample that was sequenced in a study of OX40 agonist ivuxolimab in advanced cancers. Measured with immunoSEQ multiplex PCR; TCRdb has only the in-frame clones, and not every one. The sample carries tens of thousands of clones, around 80% recorded once. The sample in question was CD4+ or CD8+ T cells sorted from blood, obtained in a trial of the OX40 agonist ivuxolimab. These receptor sequences come from an adult with an advanced solid tumor such as melanoma, head and neck, liver or kidney cancer.

The V gene is TRBV6-5, the J gene TRBJ1-6; D call uncertain. The ends were cut back, 4 bases at V and 0 bases at J, with 10 bases in the middle. Germline V lookup: CDR1 MNHEY, CDR2 SVGAGI. This CDR3 region has 16 residues. Written as DNA, the CDR3 is TGTGCCAGCAGTTCCGACAAGAGCTCCTATAATTCACCCCTCCACTTT. Translated: CASSSDKSSYNSPLHF.

This clone was recorded only once. The V call is TRBV6-1, the J call TRBJ1-5; TRBD1 might be the D (5 bases). There are 13 residues in the CDR3. In germline, CDR1 is MNHNS, CDR2 SASEGT. V lost 2 bases, J lost 7 bases, and 9 bases lay in between. The chain's CDR3 is CASSEFRGQPQHF. For the CDR3, the DNA is TGTGCCAGCAGTGAATTCCGGGGCCAGCCCCAGCATTTT.

The chain carries TRBV27 and TRBJ2-1; D is uncertain. The germline V gene has CDR1 MNHEY and CDR2 SMNVEV (reference sequence). The V end lost 3 bases, the J end lost 2 bases, and 2 bases lay between the germline ends. The CDR3 contains 12 residues. The CDR3 spells CASSFPYNEQFF. The DNA for the CDR3 is TGTGCCAGCAGTTTCCCCTACAATGAGCAGTTCTTC.

This sequence joins TRBV29-1 and TRBJ2-1, with 12 bases lining up with TRBD2. The germline gives CDR1 SQVTM, CDR2 ANQGSEA. J was trimmed by 13 bases and V by 6 bases; bases with no gene match: 4. The CDR3 loop spans 11 amino acids. CDR3 DNA sequence: TGCAGCGTACGACTAGCGGGGGAACAGTTCTTC. Encoded protein: CSVRLAGEQFF.

V and J are TRBV6-4 and TRBJ2-1; tentatively, D is TRBD1 (6 bases). The germline CDR1 and CDR2 sequences are MRHNA and SNTAGT. With 5 bases removed from V and 0 bases from J, the gap between germline ends came to 11 bases. This CDR3 comprises 15 residues. The CDR3 region is CASSWVGGSYNEQFF. CDR3 DNA sequence: TGTGCCAGCAGTTGGGTAGGGGGCTCCTACAATGAGCAGTTCTTC.

V usage is TRBV10-1 and J usage is TRBJ1-1, with D uncertain. Germline lookup yields CDR1 WNHNN and CDR2 SYGVQD (reference sequence). Trimming shortened V by 5 bases and J by 1 base, and 11 bases separated the two germline ends. The CDR3 contains 14 residues. In nucleotides, the CDR3 is TGCGCCAGCAGTTTGTATCAGGCGAACACTGAAGCTTTCTTT. As protein: CASSLYQANTEAFF.

V is TRBV27 and J is TRBJ1-1; perhaps TRBD1 as D (6 bases). The germline V and J ends were trimmed by 3 bases and 7 bases, with 9 bases remaining between them. The germline V gene has CDR1 MNHEY and CDR2 SMNVEV (reference sequence). This CDR3 has 12 amino acids. The CDR3 nucleotides are TGTGCCAGCAGTTTTGGGACAAGTGAAGCTTTCTTT. Its translation: CASSFGTSEAFF.

CDR3 sequence (DNA): TGTGCCAGCAGCTGGGTCTCCGGGACTAGCGGGGGCCAAGAGACCCAGTACTTC. Translated: CASSWVSGTSGGQETQYF. The gene calls are TRBV5-8 and TRBJ2-5; 14 nucleotides agree with TRBD2. The CDR3 has 18 residues. Trimming cost V 3 bases and J 1 base; bases outside gene matches: 8. Per the germline V gene, CDR1 is SGHTS and CDR2 is YDEGEE. Based on the CDR3 plus reference TRBV5-8 and TRBJ2-5, the full variable domain is EAGVTQSPTHLIKTRGQQATLRCSPISGHTSVYWYQQALGLGLQFLLWYDEGEERNRGNFPPRFSGRQFPNYSSELNVNALELEDSALYLCASSWVSGTSGGQETQYFGPGTRLLVL.

The genes are TRBV7-7 and TRBJ2-1; 7 bases match TRBD2. V gave up 4 bases and J gave up 6 bases; unmatched junction bases: 9. Per the germline V gene, CDR1 is SSHAT and CDR2 is FNYEAQ (reference sequence). The CDR3 extends over 15 amino acids. DNA of the CDR3: TGTGCCAGCAGCTCTGACCCCCTAGCGGCCAATGAGCAGTTCTTC. Translating gives CASSSDPLAANEQFF. The whole variable domain, filled in from reference TRBV7-7 and TRBJ2-1, reads GAGVSQSPRYKVTKRGQDVTLRCDPISSHATLYWYQQALGQGPEFLTYFNYEAQPDKSGLPSDRFSAERPEGSISTLTIQRTEQRDSAMYRCASSSDPLAANEQFFGPGTRLTVL.